Shown below are 21 T cell receptor beta chains from a single sample sequenced in a study of control samples from healthy donors and cancer patients. Sequencing was performed with immunoSEQ multiplex PCR; in TCRdb, only in-frame clones are kept and a portion is missing. The sample has 150,000 to 180,000 clones; about 94% are singletons. Sequences were obtained from blood. The origin of the receptors is a middle-aged man in good health.

The rearrangement joins TRBV30 to TRBJ2-7; D ambiguous. CDR3 length: 11 amino acids. The V end lost 3 bases, the J end lost 1 base, and 4 bases lay between the germline ends. Germline values: CDR1 GTSNPN, CDR2 SVGIG (reference sequence). The CDR3 DNA is TGTGCCTGGAGCCATTCCTACGAGCAGTACTTC. Translated: CAWSHSYEQYF.

The chain carries TRBV3-1 (or the pseudogene TRBV3-2) and TRBJ1-1; D is unclear. This CDR3 has 12 amino acids. Germline CDR1 is LGHDT and CDR2 is YNNKEL (reference sequence). Trimming removed 0 bases from V and 8 bases from J, with 7 bases in between. CDR3 loop: CASSQDVREAFF. The CDR3 nucleotides are TGTGCCAGCAGCCAAGATGTCCGGGAAGCTTTCTTT.

The chain carries TRBV5-6 and TRBJ1-3; 8 nucleotides agree with TRBD1. After removal of 4 bases from V and 2 bases from J, the junction contained 8 bases not matched to a gene. This CDR3 is built from 16 residues. CDR1 is SGHDT, CDR2 YYEEEE, per germline. CDR3 protein: CASSRWTGTPGNTIYF. DNA for the CDR3: TGTGCCAGCAGCCGTTGGACAGGGACCCCTGGAAACACCATATATTTT.

This clone was seen a single time. The rearrangement uses TRBV12-5 and TRBJ1-2; D is uncertain. Germline V gene lookup returns CDR1 LGHNT and CDR2 FRNRAP. The CDR3 has 11 residues. The ends were cut back, 5 bases at V and 8 bases at J, with 9 bases in the middle. CDR3 bases: TGTGCTAGTGGTGAGGTCGGGGGCTACACCTTC. Translating gives CASGEVGGYTF.

The rearrangement joins TRBV19 to TRBJ2-1; TRBD1 might be the D (6 bases). The CDR3 runs 19 residues. The germline V and J ends were trimmed by 3 bases and 4 bases, with 25 bases remaining between them. The germline V gene has CDR1 LNHDA and CDR2 SQIVND (reference sequence). CDR3 sequence reads: CASSMPVSRGQNSYNEQFF. The DNA for the CDR3 is TGTGCCAGTAGTATGCCCGTCTCCAGGGGCCAGAACTCATACAATGAGCAGTTCTTC.

The genes are TRBV24-1 and TRBJ2-1, with D perhaps given as TRBD1 or TRBD2 (6 bases each). Between the trimmed V and J ends, which lost 4 bases and 7 bases, there was a span of 22 bases. The germline CDR1 and CDR2 sequences are KGHDR and SFDVKD. The CDR3 contains 17 residues. The CDR3 reads CATSDSKGGWGRNEQFF. The CDR3 DNA reads as TGTGCCACCAGTGACTCAAAGGGGGGATGGGGCAGGAATGAGCAGTTCTTC.

The chain is built from TRBV27 and TRBJ1-2; tentatively, D is TRBD1 (5 bases). Per germline, CDR1 MNHEY and CDR2 SMNVEV (reference sequence). V lost 3 bases and J lost 2, with 10 bases in between. CDR3 length: 14 residues. The CDR3 protein is CASSFKQVNYGYTF. The CDR3 nucleotides are TGTGCCAGCAGTTTTAAACAGGTCAACTATGGCTACACCTTC.

The chain joins TRBV20-1 to TRBJ1-1; no clear D. The CDR3 extends over 11 amino acids. The germline gives CDR1 DFQATT, CDR2 SNEGSKA (reference sequence). V was pared by 1 base and J by 7 bases, with 7 bases between. DNA of the CDR3: TGCAGTGCTAGAGCCAACGGTGAAGCTTTCTTT. This codes for CSARANGEAFF.

The rearrangement uses TRBV19 and TRBJ2-1; TRBD2 might be the D (7 bases). Trimming left V 3 bases short and J 7 bases short, with 13 bases between. The CDR3 consists of 14 residues. Looked up from germline, CDR1 is LNHDA and CDR2 is SQIVND (reference sequence). The CDR3 loop is CASSIRGGANEQFF. CDR3 nucleotides: TGTGCCAGTAGTATTCGAGGGGGGGCTAATGAGCAGTTCTTC.

J is TRBJ1-5 and V is TRBV2; D perhaps matches TRBD1 (6 bases). The ends were cut back, 6 bases at V and 6 bases at J, with 24 bases in the middle. The CDR3 covers 17 residues. Germline V gene sequence: CDR1 SNHLY, CDR2 FYNNEI. The CDR3 sequence is CASSSIQNQGWRQPQHF. The DNA for the CDR3 is TGTGCCAGCAGCTCCATCCAAAATCAGGGGTGGCGTCAGCCCCAGCATTTT.

J is TRBJ1-2 and V is TRBV5-1, with D possibly being TRBD1 (6 bases). Trimming removed 4 bases from V and 8 bases from J, with 18 bases in between. The germline CDR1 and CDR2 sequences are SGHRS and YFSETQ. The CDR3 is made up of 14 amino acids. In DNA, the CDR3 is TGCGCCAGCAGCCGGGGCAGGGGTAATGGAGGCTACACCTTC. It codes for CASSRGRGNGGYTF.

This chain links TRBV27 with TRBJ2-7, with D tentatively TRBD2 (6 bases). The CDR3 consists of 14 residues. V dropped 5 bases and J dropped 2 bases, with 13 bases sitting between them. Germline V lookup: CDR1 MNHEY, CDR2 SMNVEV (reference sequence). The CDR3 DNA is TGTGCCAGCAGTCGCGGGACGGGGCCCTACGAGCAGTACTTC. Translation: CASSRGTGPYEQYF.

The V call is TRBV19, the J call TRBJ2-1; 8 positions agree with TRBD2. After removal of 1 base from V and 3 bases from J, the junction contained 11 bases not matched to a gene. Germline-derived CDR1 and CDR2 are LNHDA and SQIVND (reference sequence). The CDR3 runs 18 residues. CDR3 coding DNA: TGTGCCAGTAGTATAGGGGCTTTCGGGGGGGACTACTACAATGAGCAGTTCTTC. As protein: CASSIGAFGGDYYNEQFF.

V and J are TRBV6-5 and TRBJ1-2; D not resolved. V lost 2 bases, J lost 7 bases, and 11 bases lay in between. Germline V gene lookup returns CDR1 MNHEY and CDR2 SVGAGI. This CDR3 spans 13 amino acids. CDR3 sequence (DNA): TGTGCCAGCAGTTACAAGCCAGGAAGTGGCTACACCTTC. It specifies CASSYKPGSGYTF.

This CDR3 reads CASSQVRGQGYGYTF. The CDR3 bases are TGCGCCAGCAGCCAGGTCAGGGGGCAAGGCTATGGCTACACCTTC. This chain links TRBV4-1 with TRBJ1-2, with 8 bases lining up with TRBD1. This CDR3 has 15 amino acids. Germline V gives CDR1 MGHRA, CDR2 YSYEKL. The trim removed 3 bases at V and 4 bases at J, leaving 7 bases unmatched.

This chain connects TRBV11-3 to TRBJ2-1, with TRBD2 identical over 14 bases. V lost 0 bases and J lost 7; bases outside the gene matches: 8. The V gene's germline CDR1 is SGHNT and CDR2 YENEEA. This CDR3 is 18 amino acids long. CDR3 bases: TGTGCCAGCAGCTTAGATCTTGCGGGACTAGCGGGGGTGAATGAGCAGTTCTTC. It codes for CASSLDLAGLAGVNEQFF.

The V and J genes are TRBV10-2 and TRBJ2-2, with no clear D. The CDR3 is 13 residues long. The germline V gene has CDR1 WSHSY and CDR2 SAAADI. Trimming took off 8 bases at V and 4 bases at J, with 11 bases between the two ends. The CDR3 loop is CASAKGFTGELFF. The CDR3 DNA follows: TGCGCCAGCGCGAAGGGATTCACCGGGGAGCTGTTTTTT.

V gene TRBV29-1 combines with J gene TRBJ2-1; 12 bases agree with TRBD2. Germline V gene lookup returns CDR1 SQVTM and CDR2 ANQGSEA. This CDR3 contains 14 residues. The V gene end was trimmed by 4 bases and the J gene end by 9 bases; junction bases not matched to a gene: 7. In DNA, the CDR3 is TGCAGCGTTGGGAGGACTAGCGGGGAGAGTGAGCAGTTCTTC. Translation: CSVGRTSGESEQFF.

The J gene is TRBJ2-1, the V gene TRBV5-1, with TRBD2 identical over 11 bases. The CDR3 extends over 18 amino acids. Germline values: CDR1 SGHRS, CDR2 YFSETQ. The trim removed 1 base at V and 0 bases at J, leaving 6 bases unmatched. The CDR3 DNA reads as TGCGCCAGCAGCTTGTCGGGACTAGCGGCGAGCTCCTACAATGAGCAGTTCTTC. This translates into CASSLSGLAASSYNEQFF.

This chain connects TRBV10-3 to TRBJ1-5; 7 bases agree with TRBD1. V lost 3 bases, J lost 5 bases, and 4 bases stayed unmatched. Germline V gene data show CDR1 as ENHRY and CDR2 as SYGVKD. The CDR3 length is 14 residues. The CDR3 DNA follows: TGTGCCATCAGTGACGGACAGGAACATCAGCCCCAGCATTTT. This codes for CAISDGQEHQPQHF.

The chain couples TRBV7-9 to TRBJ1-5; D is undetermined. There are 13 residues in the CDR3. Germline lookup yields CDR1 SEHNR and CDR2 FQNEAQ (reference sequence). Deletions cut 1 base from V and 7 bases from J, with 8 bases between. CDR3 in amino acids: CASSLGGWQPQHF. CDR3 DNA sequence: TGTGCCAGCAGCTTAGGAGGCTGGCAGCCCCAGCATTTT.